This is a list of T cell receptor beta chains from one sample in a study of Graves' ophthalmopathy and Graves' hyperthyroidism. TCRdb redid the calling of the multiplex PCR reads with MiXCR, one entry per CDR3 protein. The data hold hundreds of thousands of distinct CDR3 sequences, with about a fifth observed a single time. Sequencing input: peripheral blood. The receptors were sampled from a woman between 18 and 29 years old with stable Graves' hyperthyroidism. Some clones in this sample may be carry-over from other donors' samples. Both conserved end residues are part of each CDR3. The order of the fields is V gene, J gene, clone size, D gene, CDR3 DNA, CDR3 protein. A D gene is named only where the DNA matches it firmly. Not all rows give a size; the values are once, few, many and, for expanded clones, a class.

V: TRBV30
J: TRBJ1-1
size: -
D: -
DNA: TGTGCCTGGGACCAGCAGGCAAACACTGAAGCTTTCTTT
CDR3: CAWDQQANTEAFF

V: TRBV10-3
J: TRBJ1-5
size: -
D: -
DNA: TGTGCCATCAGTGATCTGAACAATCAGCCCCAGCATTTT
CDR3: CAISDLNNQPQHF

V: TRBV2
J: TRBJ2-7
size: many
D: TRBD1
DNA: TGTGCCAGTTGTCGGGACAGCTCCTACGAGCAGTACTTC
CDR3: CASCRDSSYEQYF

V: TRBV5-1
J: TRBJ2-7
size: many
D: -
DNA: TGCGCCAGCAGCTTGGAGGCAGGAGGCGAGCAGTACTTC
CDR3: CASSLEAGGEQYF

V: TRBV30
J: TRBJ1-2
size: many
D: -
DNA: TGTGCCCAAGGGGCCGCTAACTATGGCTACACCTTC
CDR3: CAQGAANYGYTF

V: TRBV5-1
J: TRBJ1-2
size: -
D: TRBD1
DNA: TGCGCCAGCAGCTTGTCGGGGGACAGGGGTACCTATGGCTACACCTTC
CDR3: CASSLSGDRGTYGYTF

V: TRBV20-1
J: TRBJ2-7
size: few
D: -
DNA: TGCAGTGCTAGAGATGTGGGACTGTCTAACGAGCAGTACTTC
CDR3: CSARDVGLSNEQYF

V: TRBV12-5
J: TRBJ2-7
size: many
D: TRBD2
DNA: TGTGCTAGTGGTTCACCGGGACTAGGATCCTACGAGCAGTACTTC
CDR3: CASGSPGLGSYEQYF

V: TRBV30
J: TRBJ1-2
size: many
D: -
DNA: TGTGCCTGGAGTGTCGGGGGGCGTAGTGGCTACACCTTC
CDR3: CAWSVGGRSGYTF

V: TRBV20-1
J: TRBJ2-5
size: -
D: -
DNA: TGCAGTGCTAGAGATCGAATGGGTGGGGAGACCCAGTACTTC
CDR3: CSARDRMGGETQYF

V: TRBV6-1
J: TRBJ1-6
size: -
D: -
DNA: TGTGCCAGCAGGTCTCCAAATTCACCCCTCCACTTT
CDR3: CASRSPNSPLHF

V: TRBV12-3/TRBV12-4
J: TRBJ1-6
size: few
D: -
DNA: TGTGCCAGCAGTGCTGGGACACGTACTGGCTCCTATAATTCACCCCTCCACTTT
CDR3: CASSAGTRTGSYNSPLHF

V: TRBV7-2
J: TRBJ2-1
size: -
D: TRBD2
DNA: TGTGCCAGCCATCTAGCGGGAGCCTATGAGCAGTTCTTC
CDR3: CASHLAGAYEQFF

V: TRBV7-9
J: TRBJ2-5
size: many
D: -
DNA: TGTGCCAGCAGCTCCAGACGTCTAGCGCAAGAGACCCAGTACTTC
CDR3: CASSSRRLAQETQYF

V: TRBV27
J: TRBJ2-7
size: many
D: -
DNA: TGTGCCAGCAGACCCTCCCGGGGCAGGGAATCCTACGAGCAGTACTTC
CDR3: CASRPSRGRESYEQYF

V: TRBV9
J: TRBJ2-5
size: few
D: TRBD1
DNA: TGTGCCAGCAGCGTAGCTATTGGACAGGGAGCTTCCCAAGAGACCCAGTACTTC
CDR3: CASSVAIGQGASQETQYF

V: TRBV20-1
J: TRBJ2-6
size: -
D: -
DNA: TGCAGTGCGCTCAGGGCTGGGGCCAACGTCCTGACTTTC
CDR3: CSALRAGANVLTF

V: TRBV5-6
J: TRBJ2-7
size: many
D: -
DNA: TGTGCCAGCAGCTTGGTCATCCGGGTCGAGCAGTACTTC
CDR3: CASSLVIRVEQYF

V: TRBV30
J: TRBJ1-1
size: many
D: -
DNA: TGTGCCTGGAGGGATAGGGGTACTGAAGCTTTCTTT
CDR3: CAWRDRGTEAFF

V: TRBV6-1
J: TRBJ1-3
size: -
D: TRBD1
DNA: TGTGCCAGCATCCGGGACAGGGTGAACACCATATATTTT
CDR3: CASIRDRVNTIYF

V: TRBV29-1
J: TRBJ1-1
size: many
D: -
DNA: TGCAGCGTCATAAGGGACACTGAAGCTTTCTTT
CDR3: CSVIRDTEAFF

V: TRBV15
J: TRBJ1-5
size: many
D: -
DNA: TGTGCCACCAGCAGAGATTCGAGTGCAGGGGATCAGCCCCAGCATTTT
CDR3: CATSRDSSAGDQPQHF

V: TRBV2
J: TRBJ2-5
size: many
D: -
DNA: TGTGCCAGCACCCAGGGGGGCCAAGAGACCCAGTACTTC
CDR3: CASTQGGQETQYF

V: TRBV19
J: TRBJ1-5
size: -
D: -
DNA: TGTGCCAGTAGTATAGATCTGAGGGGTCAACAGCCCCAGCATTTT
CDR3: CASSIDLRGQQPQHF

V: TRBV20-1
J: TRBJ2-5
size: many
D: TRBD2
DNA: TGCAGTGCTAGAGCCCTCGAGGGGAGGGGCCAAGAGACCCAGTACTTC
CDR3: CSARALEGRGQETQYF

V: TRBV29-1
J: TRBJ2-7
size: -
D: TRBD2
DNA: TGCAGCGTTGTCGTACCGGGACTAACCTACGAGCAGTACTTC
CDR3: CSVVVPGLTYEQYF

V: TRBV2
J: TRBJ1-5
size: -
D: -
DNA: TGTGCCAGCAGTGATCAGGGGAGTCAGCCCCAGCATTTT
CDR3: CASSDQGSQPQHF

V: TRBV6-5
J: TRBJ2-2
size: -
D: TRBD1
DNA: TGTGCCAGCAGTTACACAGGGGTCCCCGGGGAGCTGTTTTTT
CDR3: CASSYTGVPGELFF

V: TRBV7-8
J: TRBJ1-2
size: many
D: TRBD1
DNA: TGTGCCAGCAGCGCGACAGGGACCTCCTATGGCTACACCTTC
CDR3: CASSATGTSYGYTF

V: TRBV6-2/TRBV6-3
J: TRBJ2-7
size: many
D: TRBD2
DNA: TGTGCCAGCAGTCCCGGCGGACTAGCGGGAGATGCGGATTCCTACGAGCAGTACTTC
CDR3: CASSPGGLAGDADSYEQYF

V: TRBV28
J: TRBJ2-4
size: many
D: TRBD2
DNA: TGTGCCAGCAGCTCTATAGCGGGGGGACCCACCATTAAGTACTTC
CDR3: CASSSIAGGPTIKYF

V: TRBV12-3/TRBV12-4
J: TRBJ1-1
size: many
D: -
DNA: TGTGCCAGCAGTTCCGGGGAATACACTGAAGCTTTCTTT
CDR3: CASSSGEYTEAFF

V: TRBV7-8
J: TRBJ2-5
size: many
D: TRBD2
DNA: TGTGCCAGCAGCTTTGAAGCGGGGTTTCAAGAGACCCAGTACTTC
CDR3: CASSFEAGFQETQYF

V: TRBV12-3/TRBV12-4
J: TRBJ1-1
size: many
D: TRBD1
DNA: TGTGCCAGCAAGCAACAGGGGAGCACTGAAGCTTTCTTT
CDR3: CASKQQGSTEAFF

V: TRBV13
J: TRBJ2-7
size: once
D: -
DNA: TGTGCCAGCAGTTTGGCAGACGGATCCTACGAGCAGTACTTC
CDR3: CASSLADGSYEQYF

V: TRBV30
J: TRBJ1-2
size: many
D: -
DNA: TGTGCCTGGAGTGTCTGGGGGAAGAAGGGCTACACCTTC
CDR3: CAWSVWGKKGYTF

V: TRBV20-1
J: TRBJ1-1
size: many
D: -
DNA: TGCAGTGCTAGCCTGACGGACACTGAAGCTTTCTTT
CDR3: CSASLTDTEAFF

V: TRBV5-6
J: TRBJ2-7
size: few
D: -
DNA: TGTGCCAGCAGCTTGGAGCAAAGGGCCGAGCAGTACTTC
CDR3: CASSLEQRAEQYF

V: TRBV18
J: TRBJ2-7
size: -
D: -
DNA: TGTGCCAGCTCACCATCCTCGGGGGCGGACGAGCAGTACTTC
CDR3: CASSPSSGADEQYF

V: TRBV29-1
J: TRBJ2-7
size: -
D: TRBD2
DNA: TGCAGCGTTGGCCGCGCGGGAGGCATTCCCTACGAGCAGTACTTC
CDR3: CSVGRAGGIPYEQYF

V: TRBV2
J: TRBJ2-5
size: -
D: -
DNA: TGTGCCAGCAGTGACCCCAGGGAGACCCAGTACTTC
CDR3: CASSDPRETQYF

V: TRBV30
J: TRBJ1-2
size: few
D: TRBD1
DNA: TGTGCCTGGAGTGACGGGACAGCTAACTATGGCTACACCTTC
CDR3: CAWSDGTANYGYTF

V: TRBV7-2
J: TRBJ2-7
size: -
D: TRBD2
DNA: TGTGCCAGCGCAGAACTGGGACTAGCGAGTAGCGAGCAGTACTTC
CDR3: CASAELGLASSEQYF

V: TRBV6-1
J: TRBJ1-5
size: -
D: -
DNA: TGTGCCAGCATTCGGGGAGGCTCCCGAGGAAATCAGCCCCAGCATTTT
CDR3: CASIRGGSRGNQPQHF

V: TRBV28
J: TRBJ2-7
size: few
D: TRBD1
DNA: TGTGCCAGCAGTACCCAGGGGGCGGGAACCTACGAGCAGTACTTC
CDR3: CASSTQGAGTYEQYF

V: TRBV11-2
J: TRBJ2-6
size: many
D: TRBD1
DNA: TGTGCCAGCAGCGCACGGGCAGGGGGCTTCTCTGGGGCCAACGTCCTGACTTTC
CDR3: CASSARAGGFSGANVLTF